The 25 T cell receptor beta chains below all came from one sample that was sequenced in a study of T cells after yellow fever vaccination. One entry per CDR3 protein results from TCRdb running MiXCR on the 5' RACE reads. The table includes some 400,000 distinct CDR3 sequences, about 17% detected once. Source: PBMCs, taken before the yellow fever booster vaccination. The receptor source for this set is a young man who received the YFV17D yellow fever vaccine.

In this sample, this clonotype turned up a few times. This sequence joins TRBV11-2 and TRBJ2-1; the match to TRBD1 covers 11 bases. Per germline, CDR1 SGHAT and CDR2 FQNNGV. The CDR3 is 13 amino acids. The V and J ends lost 7 bases and 10 bases, in that order; junction bases with no gene match: 6. The CDR3 loop reads CASTGQGAREQFF. CDR3 bases: TGTGCCAGCACCGGACAGGGGGCGCGAGAGCAGTTCTTC.

In its sample, this clonotype was seen a few times. V usage is TRBV20-1 and J usage is TRBJ1-5; 7 bases fit TRBD1. The CDR3 spans 12 residues. The trim removed 6 bases at V and 5 bases at J, leaving 4 bases unmatched. Germline loops: CDR1 DFQATT, CDR2 SNEGSKA (reference sequence). The CDR3 DNA reads TGCAGTGCCAAGGACAGGTATCAGCCCCAGCATTTT. Translation: CSAKDRYQPQHF.

The chain employs TRBV5-6 and TRBJ2-1; either TRBD1 or TRBD2 may supply D (5 bases each). The length of the CDR3 is 15 residues. Germline-derived CDR1 and CDR2 are SGHDT and YYEEEE. Deletions cut 3 bases from V and 0 bases from J, with 10 bases between. The CDR3 spells CASSSGPVSYNEQFF. CDR3 in DNA: TGTGCCAGCAGCTCGGGACCGGTCTCCTACAATGAGCAGTTCTTC.

The gene calls are TRBV9 and TRBJ2-1; D is undetermined. The V end was cut by 0 bases, the J end by 0 bases, with 7 bases between. Germline V gene sequence: CDR1 SGDLS, CDR2 YYNGEE. The CDR3 is made up of 15 amino acids. This CDR3 is CASSVAEGSYNEQFF. The CDR3, as DNA: TGTGCCAGCAGCGTAGCAGAAGGCTCCTACAATGAGCAGTTCTTC.

The rearrangement links TRBV12-3 or TRBV12-4 to TRBJ2-2; TRBD1 matches 8 bases. V gave up 6 bases and J gave up 6 bases; unmatched junction bases: 3. The CDR3 runs to 13 residues. CDR3 in DNA: TGTGCCAGCAGGGAGACAGGGGCCGGGGAGCTGTTTTTT. Its protein is CASRETGAGELFF.

This clonotype was recorded a few times. This chain connects TRBV6-5 to TRBJ1-4, with a weak D call TRBD1 (5 bases). The length of the CDR3 is 17 residues. Germline V lookup: CDR1 MNHEY, CDR2 SVGAGI. Trimming stripped 0 bases from V and 7 bases from J, with 18 bases between. The CDR3: CASSYSSTRGGGEKLFF. CDR3 in DNA: TGTGCCAGCAGTTACTCGTCCACTCGGGGGGGTGGTGAAAAACTGTTTTTT.

In its sample, this clonotype was seen a few times. The V gene is TRBV6-1, the J gene TRBJ1-5; D not certain. In germline, CDR1 is MNHNS, CDR2 SASEGT. Trimming pared 2 bases from V and 0 bases from J, leaving 11 bases between. The CDR3 sequence is 16 residues long. The CDR3 is CASSESKVYSNQPQHF. For the CDR3, the DNA is TGTGCCAGCAGTGAAAGTAAGGTCTATAGCAATCAGCCCCAGCATTTT.

DNA for the CDR3: TGTGCCAGCAGCGGGGGACCGATTAATGAAAAACTGTTTTTT. Encoded protein: CASSGGPINEKLFF. V and J are TRBV7-2 and TRBJ1-4, with D maybe TRBD1 (5 bases). Germline V gene lookup returns CDR1 SGHTA and CDR2 FQGNSA. Trimming pared 5 bases from V and 4 bases from J, leaving 11 bases between. This CDR3 comprises 14 residues. Using reference TRBV7-2 and TRBJ1-4 for the parts outside the CDR3, the full variable domain is GAGVSQSPSNKVTEKGKDVELRCDPISGHTALYWYRQSLGQGLEFLIYFQGNSAPDKSGLPSDRFSAERTGGSVSTLTIQRTQQEDSAVYLCASSGGPINEKLFFGSGTQLSVL.

The J gene is TRBJ2-5, the V gene TRBV7-2; 8 nucleotides agree with TRBD2. The ends lost 5 bases at V and 2 bases at J; junction bases unmatched: 7. CDR3 size: 15 residues. CDR1 is SGHTA and CDR2 is FQGNSA in the germline V gene. CDR3 protein: CASSPGGTVQETQYF. The CDR3 DNA reads TGTGCCAGCAGCCCGGGAGGGACGGTTCAAGAGACCCAGTACTTC.

The rearrangement links TRBV20-1 to TRBJ1-1; D possibly corresponds to TRBD1 (5 bases). Germline assignment: CDR1 DFQATT and CDR2 SNEGSKA (reference sequence). The CDR3 runs to 14 residues. Trimming removed 1 base at V and 4 bases at J, with 13 bases between. This CDR3 is CSARADGGGTEAFF. The DNA of the CDR3 is TGCAGTGCTAGAGCCGACGGGGGGGGCACTGAAGCTTTCTTT.

This clonotype occurred a few times. The rearrangement uses TRBV13 and TRBJ2-1, with D unclear. The germline gives CDR1 PRHDT, CDR2 FYEKMQ (reference sequence). The CDR3 runs 15 residues. V was shortened by 3 bases and J by 5 bases, with 14 bases between the two germline ends. CDR3 amino acids: CASSFSHGSNNEQFF. Written as DNA, the CDR3 is TGTGCCAGCAGCTTTTCACACGGAAGCAACAATGAGCAGTTCTTC.

This clonotype was counted a few times. The chain links TRBV11-2 to TRBJ1-1; D is uncertain. The V gene lost 5 bases and the J gene lost 10 bases, with 11 bases spanning the gap. CDR1 SGHAT and CDR2 FQNNGV come from the germline V gene. The CDR3 spans 11 residues. The CDR3, as DNA: TGTGCCAGCAGCCGCGGCCTGGGAGCTTTCTTT. It is translated as CASSRGLGAFF.

V usage is TRBV5-1 and J usage is TRBJ2-2; 8 bases line up with TRBD1. Germline V gene data show CDR1 as SGHRS and CDR2 as YFSETQ. Trimming cost V 4 bases and J 1 base; bases outside gene matches: 6. The CDR3 consists of 16 residues. Here the CDR3 reads CASSEQTGGNTGELFF. The CDR3 DNA follows: TGCGCCAGCAGCGAACAAACAGGGGGGAACACCGGGGAGCTGTTTTTT.

V is TRBV23-1 and J is TRBJ2-7; D ambiguous. Being an ORF, TRBV23-1 has a function that is uncertain. V was shortened by 11 bases and J by 4 bases, with 9 bases between the two germline ends. The CDR3 has 10 residues. The CDR3 coding sequence is TGCGCCCGGGTGATTTACGAGCAGTACGTC. This sequence encodes CARVIYEQYV.

This clonotype appeared a few times. The chain joins TRBV12-3 or TRBV12-4 to TRBJ2-7, with 8 bases aligning to TRBD1. The CDR3 is made up of 13 amino acids. The trim removed 6 bases at V and 2 bases at J, leaving 3 bases unmatched. This CDR3 is CASSRTGPYEQYF. The CDR3 region has the DNA TGTGCCAGCAGCCGGACAGGGCCCTACGAGCAGTACTTC.

The CDR3 nucleotides read TGTGCCAGCAGTATGACAGGGGTCCGTGGCTACACCTTC. Protein product: CASSMTGVRGYTF. The V call is TRBV2, the J call TRBJ1-2; 8 bases agree with TRBD1. Germline CDR1 reads SNHLY; CDR2 reads FYNNEI. The CDR3 has 13 amino acids. The V and J ends lost 5 bases and 7 bases, in that order; junction bases with no gene match: 6.

This clonotype appeared a few times. This chain connects TRBV20-1 to TRBJ2-5; no clear D. The germline V gene encodes CDR1 DFQATT and CDR2 SNEGSKA (reference sequence). The CDR3 contains 13 residues. Trimming stripped 6 bases from V and 5 bases from J, with 16 bases between. The CDR3 protein is CSAHGSLWETQYF. CDR3 nucleotides: TGCAGTGCGCATGGGTCTCTTTGGGAGACCCAGTACTTC.

In its sample, this clonotype was seen a few times. This sequence joins TRBV5-1 and TRBJ2-2; D perhaps matches TRBD2 (6 bases). Germline loops: CDR1 SGHRS, CDR2 YFSETQ. The ends were cut back, 3 bases at V and 2 bases at J, with 11 bases in the middle. This CDR3 contains 15 residues. This CDR3 reads CASSWGDFNTGELFF. The DNA for the CDR3 is TGCGCCAGCAGCTGGGGGGACTTTAACACCGGGGAGCTGTTTTTT.

This clonotype occurred once. This chain links TRBV2 with TRBJ2-4; TRBD2 matches at 9 bases. Germline loops: CDR1 SNHLY, CDR2 FYNNEI. The CDR3 contains 16 residues. J gave up 7 bases and V 3 bases, and 10 bases lay outside the gene matches. This CDR3 is CASSDFLAGLSNIQYF. CDR3 bases: TGTGCCAGCAGTGATTTTCTAGCGGGGCTTAGTAACATTCAGTACTTC. The full variable domain, completed using reference TRBV2 and TRBJ2-4, is EPEVTQTPSHQVTQMGQEVILRCVPISNHLYFYWYRQILGQKVEFLVSFYNNEISEKSEIFDDQFSVERPDGSNFTLKIRSTKLEDSAMYFCASSDFLAGLSNIQYFGAGTRLSVL.

The chain joins TRBV4-3 to TRBJ2-7; D is undetermined. CDR1 is LGHNA and CDR2 is YSLEER in the germline V gene. This CDR3 comprises 15 residues. Trimming stripped 0 bases from V and 3 bases from J, with 12 bases between. CDR3 protein: CASSQEEAGGYEQYF. The CDR3, as DNA: TGCGCCAGCAGCCAAGAGGAAGCAGGCGGCTACGAGCAGTACTTC.

The V call is TRBV12-3 or TRBV12-4, the J call TRBJ1-2, with D perhaps TRBD1 (5 bases). The CDR3 contains 14 residues. Trimming took off 3 bases at V and 3 bases at J, with 11 bases between the two ends. The CDR3 sequence is CASSFLGGDYGYTF. In nucleotides, the CDR3 is TGTGCCAGCAGTTTCTTGGGGGGGGACTATGGCTACACCTTC.

The chain has TRBV5-5 and TRBJ1-2; 8 bases are shared with TRBD1. The CDR3 spans 15 residues. Germline V gene sequence: CDR1 SGHKS, CDR2 YYEKEE (reference sequence). The V and J ends lost 0 bases and 4 bases, in that order; junction bases with no gene match: 5. CDR3 bases: TGTGCCAGCAGCTTGGACGCAGGGGGCGCCTATGGCTACACCTTC. This encodes CASSLDAGGAYGYTF.

The chain links TRBV18 to TRBJ1-6, with D possibly TRBD1 on 5 matching bases. Per germline, CDR1 KGHSH and CDR2 LQKENI. The CDR3 sequence is 15 residues long. The V gene lost 2 bases and the J gene lost 7 bases, with 12 bases spanning the gap. For the CDR3, the DNA is TGTGCCAGCTCACCATTGAACCGGGGGAATTCACCCCTCCACTTT. It yields the protein CASSPLNRGNSPLHF.

The rearrangement links TRBV9 to TRBJ2-5; TRBD2 matches 7 bases. Germline V gene lookup returns CDR1 SGDLS and CDR2 YYNGEE. The CDR3 is 15 residues long. V lost 3 bases, J lost 10 bases, and 15 bases stayed unmatched. CDR3 region: CASSASGGAGRYQYF. In DNA form, the CDR3 reads TGTGCCAGCAGCGCGTCAGGAGGAGCGGGGAGGTACCAGTACTTC.

The chain links TRBV5-1 to TRBJ1-2; D unclear. Germline-derived CDR1 and CDR2 are SGHRS and YFSETQ. V lost 0 bases to trimming and J lost 1 base, with 7 bases between them. This CDR3 contains 14 residues. For the CDR3, the DNA is TGCGCCAGCAGCTTGGGACATATTAACTATGGCTACACCTTC. Its protein is CASSLGHINYGYTF.